Below, 7 T cell receptor beta chains from the same sample are listed, as sequenced in a study of blood T cell repertoires in COVID-19. TCRdb keeps only in-frame clones here, not all; method: immunoSEQ multiplex PCR. The table lists 300,000 to 500,000 clones, approximately 87% of them singletons, with around 0.91% in the top ten. The sequenced sample was PBMCs or T cells enriched from blood (not recorded which). Every receptor here comes from a woman aged 25 to 45 with acute COVID-19.

This clone appeared once. The rearrangement uses TRBV3-1 (or the pseudogene TRBV3-2) and TRBJ2-7; D is undetermined. V gave up 0 bases and J gave up 9 bases, with 9 bases separating them. The CDR3 covers 12 residues. Germline loops: CDR1 LGHDT, CDR2 YNNKEL (reference sequence). The CDR3 region is CASSQDRFGQYF. The CDR3 DNA is TGTGCCAGCAGCCAAGACAGGTTTGGGCAGTACTTC.

CDR3 nucleotide sequence: TGTGCCAGCAAGAAGGGACAAGAAGGTTCACCCCTCCACTTT. Its translation is CASKKGQEGSPLHF. The rearrangement links TRBV2 to TRBJ1-6; a weak D match, TRBD1 (6 bases). The CDR3 length is 14 residues. The V gene lost 7 bases and the J gene lost 9 bases, with 16 bases spanning the gap. Germline values: CDR1 SNHLY, CDR2 FYNNEI.

This chain uses TRBV11-3 with TRBJ2-2, with TRBD2 matching 9 bases. The CDR3 is made up of 18 amino acids. Germline CDR1 reads SGHNT; CDR2 reads YENEEA. Trimming cost V 0 bases and J 0 bases; bases outside gene matches: 5. The CDR3 here is CASSLDVGLATNTGELFF. The CDR3 DNA sequence: TGTGCCAGCAGCTTAGATGTTGGACTAGCGACGAACACCGGGGAGCTGTTTTTT.

V usage is TRBV7-8 and J usage is TRBJ1-1; a possible D gene is TRBD1 (5 bases). The CDR3 is made up of 13 amino acids. Germline V gene lookup returns CDR1 SGHVS and CDR2 FQNEAQ. V lost 3 bases and J lost 6, with 11 bases in between. This CDR3 reads CASSLDTIAEAFF. As DNA, the CDR3 is TGTGCCAGCAGCTTGGACACCATCGCTGAAGCTTTCTTT.

The V and J genes are TRBV9 and TRBJ2-1; 9 positions agree with TRBD2. The CDR3 is 18 amino acids. Trimming removed 0 bases from V and 2 bases from J; junction bases left unmatched: 9. Germline assignment: CDR1 SGDLS and CDR2 YYNGEE. The CDR3 region has the DNA TGTGCCAGCAGCGTAGAGGGGAGCGGGGGGCGAACCTACAATGAGCAGTTCTTC. It yields the protein CASSVEGSGGRTYNEQFF.

The chain employs TRBV6-2 or TRBV6-3 and TRBJ1-5, with 9 bases lining up with TRBD1. The CDR3 has 18 amino acids. Looked up from germline, CDR1 is MNHEY and CDR2 is SVGEGT. J gave up 0 bases and V 2 bases, and 8 bases lay outside the gene matches. The CDR3 nucleotides are TGTGCCAGCAGTTACAGGGGGACAGGGACATATAGCAATCAGCCCCAGCATTTT. Translation: CASSYRGTGTYSNQPQHF.

The chain links TRBV5-1 to TRBJ1-3; D is uncertain. The CDR3 is made up of 14 amino acids. With 2 bases removed from V and 0 bases from J, the gap between germline ends came to 6 bases. Germline V gene data show CDR1 as SGHRS and CDR2 as YFSETQ. DNA for the CDR3: TGCGCCAGCAGCTTTGCGGGCTCTGGAAACACCATATATTTT. Translating gives CASSFAGSGNTIYF.